This T cell receptor beta chain stems from a study of radiation and T cells in renal cell carcinoma. Study findings and constraints: In blood, top tumor clones expanded by 2 weeks, shrinking by 4.

Here immunoSEQ multiplex PCR was the method, and the copy in TCRdb shows in-frame clones only, minus some. The sample consists of about 150,000 clones, over 80% of them appearing once. As to time point: blood 2 weeks post-SBRT. Treatment noted: 15 Gy SBRT to primary tumor, nephrectomy 4 weeks later. Germline V gene lookup returns CDR1 SGHTA and CDR2 FQGNSA. This CDR3 has 12 amino acids. V lost 5 bases and J 5 bases, leaving 9 bases between the germline ends. With respect to this clone: The antigen is not known.

This TCR was sampled from a woman aged 45-65 years with renal cell carcinoma. The chain links TRBV7-2 to TRBJ1-2; D might be TRBD1 (5 bases). This specimen consisted of blood, obtained from a patient whose treatment included radiotherapy and nephrectomy. This CDR3 reads CASSPWGYGYTF. For the CDR3, the DNA is TGTGCCAGCAGCCCATGGGGGTATGGCTACACCTTC.